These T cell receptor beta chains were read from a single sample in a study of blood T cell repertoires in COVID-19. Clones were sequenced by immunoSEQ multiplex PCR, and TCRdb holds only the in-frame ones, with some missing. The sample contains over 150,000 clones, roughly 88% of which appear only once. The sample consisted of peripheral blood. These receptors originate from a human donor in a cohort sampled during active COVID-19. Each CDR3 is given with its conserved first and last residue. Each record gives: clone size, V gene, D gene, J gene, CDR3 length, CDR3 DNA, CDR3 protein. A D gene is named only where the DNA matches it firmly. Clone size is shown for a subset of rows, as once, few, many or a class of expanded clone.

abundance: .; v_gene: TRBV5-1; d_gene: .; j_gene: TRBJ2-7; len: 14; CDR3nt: TGCGCCAGCAGCTTGTCTGGCGGCAGTGGCGAGCAGTACTTC; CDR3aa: CASSLSGGSGEQYF
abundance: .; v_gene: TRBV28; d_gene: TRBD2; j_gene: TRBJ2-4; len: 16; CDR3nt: TGTGCCAGCAGTGCGACTAGCGGGAGTCCCAAAAACATTCAGTACTTC; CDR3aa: CASSATSGSPKNIQYF
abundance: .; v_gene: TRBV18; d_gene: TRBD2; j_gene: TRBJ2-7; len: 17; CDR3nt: TGTGCCAGCTCAGAATTAGCGGGAGGGCCCCGCTTATACGAGCAGTACTTC; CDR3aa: CASSELAGGPRLYEQYF
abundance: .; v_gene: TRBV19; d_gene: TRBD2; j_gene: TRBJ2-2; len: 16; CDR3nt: TGTGCCAGTAGTATAGTAGGCGGGAGGGCCGACGGGGAGCTGTTTTTT; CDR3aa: CASSIVGGRADGELFF
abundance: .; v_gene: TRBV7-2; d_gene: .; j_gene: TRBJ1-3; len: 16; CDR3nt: TGTGCCAGCAGCTTAGTACAGCAGAGCTCTGGAAACACCATATATTTT; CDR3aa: CASSLVQQSSGNTIYF
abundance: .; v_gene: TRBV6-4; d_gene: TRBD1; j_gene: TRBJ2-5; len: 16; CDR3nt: TGTGCCAGCAGTGGCAATACAGGGGGCGCGTCGGAGACCCAGTACTTC; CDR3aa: CASSGNTGGASETQYF
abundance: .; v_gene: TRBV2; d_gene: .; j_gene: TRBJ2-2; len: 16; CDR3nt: TGTGCCAGCAGTGAGGGGGGACTCCGGGCCACCGGGGAGCTGTTTTTT; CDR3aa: CASSEGGLRATGELFF
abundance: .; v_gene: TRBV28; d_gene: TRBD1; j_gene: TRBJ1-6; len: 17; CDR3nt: TGTGCCAGCAGTTTACCTGGGGCAGGGGGCTGGAATTCACCCCTCCACTTT; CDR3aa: CASSLPGAGGWNSPLHF
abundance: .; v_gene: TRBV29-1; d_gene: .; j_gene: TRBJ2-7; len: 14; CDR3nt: TGCAGCGTTCAACGGGACTTTGCCTCCTACGAGCAGTACTTC; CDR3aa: CSVQRDFASYEQYF
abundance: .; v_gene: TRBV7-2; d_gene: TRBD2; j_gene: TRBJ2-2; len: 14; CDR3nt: TGTGCCAGCAGCATCCCGGGAGGCATCGGGGAGCTGTTTTTT; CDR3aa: CASSIPGGIGELFF
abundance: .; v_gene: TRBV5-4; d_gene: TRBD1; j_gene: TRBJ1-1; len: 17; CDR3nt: TGTGCCAGCAGCCGGGGCGGGACAGGAGGGCCTCGGACTGAAGCTTTCTTT; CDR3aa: CASSRGGTGGPRTEAFF
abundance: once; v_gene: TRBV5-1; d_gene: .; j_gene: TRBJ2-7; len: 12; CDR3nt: TGCGCCAGCAGCTGGAACAGCTACGAGCAGTACTTC; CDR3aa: CASSWNSYEQYF
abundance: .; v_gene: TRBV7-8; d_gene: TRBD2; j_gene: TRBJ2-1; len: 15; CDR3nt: TGTGCCAGCAGCTCGGGACTAGCGGGGCACAATGAGCAGTTCTTC; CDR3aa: CASSSGLAGHNEQFF
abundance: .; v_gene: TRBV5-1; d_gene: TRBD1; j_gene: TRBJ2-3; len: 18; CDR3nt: TGCGCCAGCAGCCTCTTGCCGAGCCAGGGGGCTATCACAGATACGCAGTATTTT; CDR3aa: CASSLLPSQGAITDTQYF
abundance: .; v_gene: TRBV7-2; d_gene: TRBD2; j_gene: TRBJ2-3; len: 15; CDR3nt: TGTGCCAGCCGCTATAGCGGGTATAGCACAGATACGCAGTATTTT; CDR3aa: CASRYSGYSTDTQYF
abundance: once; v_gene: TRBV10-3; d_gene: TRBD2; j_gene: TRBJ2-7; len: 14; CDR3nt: TGTGCCATCAGTGGACCTAGCGGAGGCCGCGAGCAGTACTTC; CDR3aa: CAISGPSGGREQYF
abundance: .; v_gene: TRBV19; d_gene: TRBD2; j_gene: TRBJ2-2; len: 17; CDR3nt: TGTGCCAGTAGTGGATGGGGACTAGCGGGAGTCACCGGGGAGCTGTTTTTT; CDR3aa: CASSGWGLAGVTGELFF
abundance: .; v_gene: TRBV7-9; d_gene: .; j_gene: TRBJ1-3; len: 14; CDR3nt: TGTGCCAGCAGCCCCCCGGGGTACGGAAACACCATATATTTT; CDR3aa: CASSPPGYGNTIYF
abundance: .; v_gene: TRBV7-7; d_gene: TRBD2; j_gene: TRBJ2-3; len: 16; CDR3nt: TGTGCTAGCAGCCTCGGACTAGCGGGAGGATCAGATACGCAGTATTTT; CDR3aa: CASSLGLAGGSDTQYF
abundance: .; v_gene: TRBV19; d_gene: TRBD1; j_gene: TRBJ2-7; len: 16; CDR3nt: TGTGCCAGTAGCACTTACTCCCCCGGGACAGGGCACGAGCAGTACTTC; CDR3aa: CASSTYSPGTGHEQYF
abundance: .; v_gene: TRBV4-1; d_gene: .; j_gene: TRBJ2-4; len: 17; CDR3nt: TGCGCCAGCAGCCAAGGTCCACCCGCGGTAGCCAAAAACATTCAGTACTTC; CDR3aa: CASSQGPPAVAKNIQYF
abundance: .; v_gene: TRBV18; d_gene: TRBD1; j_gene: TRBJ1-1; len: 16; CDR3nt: TGTGCCAGCTCAGGGACAGGGAGTACGTTGAACACTGAAGCTTTCTTT; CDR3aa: CASSGTGSTLNTEAFF
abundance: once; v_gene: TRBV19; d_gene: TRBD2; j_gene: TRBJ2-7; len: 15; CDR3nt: TGTGCCAGTAGTATATGGGCTAGCGGGAGACTCGAGCAGTACTTC; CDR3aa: CASSIWASGRLEQYF
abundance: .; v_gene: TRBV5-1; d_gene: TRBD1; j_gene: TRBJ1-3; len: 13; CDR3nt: TGCGCCAGCAGCTTGGGGGACAGTAACACCATATATTTT; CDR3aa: CASSLGDSNTIYF
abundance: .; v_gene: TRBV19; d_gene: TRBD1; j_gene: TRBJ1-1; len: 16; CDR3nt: TGTGCCAGTAGTATAGATACGGGACAGGGCTATCGGGGAGCTTTCTTT; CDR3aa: CASSIDTGQGYRGAFF
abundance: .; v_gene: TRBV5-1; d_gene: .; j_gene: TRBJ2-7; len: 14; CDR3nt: TGCGCCAGCAGCTTGGGGCATGCCTCCTACGAGCAGTACTTC; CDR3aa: CASSLGHASYEQYF
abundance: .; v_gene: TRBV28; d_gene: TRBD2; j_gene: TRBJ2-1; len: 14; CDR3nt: TGTGCCAGCAGTGGGGGGGTAGGGCACAATGAGCAGTTCTTC; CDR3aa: CASSGGVGHNEQFF
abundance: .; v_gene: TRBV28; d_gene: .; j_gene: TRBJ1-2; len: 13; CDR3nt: TGTGCCAGCAGTTTGAACAGCCCATATGGCTACACCTTC; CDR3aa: CASSLNSPYGYTF
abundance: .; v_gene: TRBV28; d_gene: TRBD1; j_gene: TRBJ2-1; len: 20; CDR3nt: TGTGCCAGCAGTTCTCGGGACAGGGGCCGCACATATGGCTCCTACAATGAGCAGTTCTTC; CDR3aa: CASSSRDRGRTYGSYNEQFF
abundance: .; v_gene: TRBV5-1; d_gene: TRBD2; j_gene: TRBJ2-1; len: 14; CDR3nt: TGCGCCAGCAGCCCGACTAGCGGGAGGAATGAGCAGTTCTTC; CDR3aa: CASSPTSGRNEQFF
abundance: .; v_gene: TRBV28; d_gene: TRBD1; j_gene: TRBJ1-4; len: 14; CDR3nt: TGTGCCAGCAGTTGGACAGGGCATAATGAAAAACTGTTTTTT; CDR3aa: CASSWTGHNEKLFF
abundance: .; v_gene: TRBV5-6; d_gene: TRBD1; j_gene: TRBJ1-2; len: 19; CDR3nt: TGTGCCAGCAGACTGGACAGGGGGCAGATACGATTTAATAACTATGGCTACACCTTC; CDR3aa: CASRLDRGQIRFNNYGYTF
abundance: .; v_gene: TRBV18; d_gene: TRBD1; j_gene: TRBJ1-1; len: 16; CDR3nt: TGTGCCAGCTCTCGGGACAGGGGGTTAGGGAACACTGAAGCTTTCTTT; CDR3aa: CASSRDRGLGNTEAFF
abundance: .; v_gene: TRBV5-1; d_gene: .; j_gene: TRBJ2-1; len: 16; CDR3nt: TGCGCCAGCAGCTTGTCCGGGGGGCTATCCTACAATGAGCAGTTCTTC; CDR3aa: CASSLSGGLSYNEQFF
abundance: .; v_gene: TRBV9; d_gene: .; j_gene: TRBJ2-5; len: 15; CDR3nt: TGTGCCAGCAGCAAAGGACAAAGGTGGCAAGAGACCCAGTACTTC; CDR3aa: CASSKGQRWQETQYF
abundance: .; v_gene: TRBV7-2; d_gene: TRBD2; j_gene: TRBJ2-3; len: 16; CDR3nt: TGTGCCAGCAGCTGGCAACCTAGCGGGATTGTCGATACGCAGTATTTT; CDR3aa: CASSWQPSGIVDTQYF
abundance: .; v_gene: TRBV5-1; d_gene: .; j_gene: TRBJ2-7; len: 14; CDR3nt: TGCGCCAGCAGCCCGGGGACGGGGGACTACGAGCAGTACTTC; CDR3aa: CASSPGTGDYEQYF